The 10 T cell receptor beta chains below were found in one sample sequenced in a study of CD8 T cells in ankylosing spondylitis. Study observations and caveats: Ankylosing spondylitis blood appeared to carry a characteristic TCR beta motif of fewer than 10 highly homologous variants.

TCRdb re-derived calls from the 5' RACE reads in MiXCR, one entry per CDR3 protein. The sample shows about 510,000 distinct CDR3 sequences, less than 6% of them seen only once. These receptors have no known antigen. Sequencing was carried out using blood, either unsorted or a sorted T cell fraction (not recorded which). These receptors were taken from a male donor with ankylosing spondylitis.

In this sample, this clonotype turned up many times. This sequence joins TRBV15 and TRBJ1-2; 7 bases line up with TRBD1. The germline V gene has CDR1 LNHNV and CDR2 YYDKDF (reference sequence). The CDR3 length is 13 residues. Trimming at V came to 5 bases and at J to 6 bases, leaving 6 bases not matched to a gene. The chain's CDR3 is CATSGTRGDGYTF. For the CDR3, the DNA is TGTGCCACCAGCGGCACCAGGGGGGATGGCTACACCTTC.

This clonotype came up many times. The gene calls are TRBV7-9 and TRBJ1-1, with D hard to call. The CDR3 contains 13 residues. The V gene's germline CDR1 is SEHNR and CDR2 FQNEAQ (reference sequence). V lost 4 bases and J lost 3, with 9 bases in between. CDR3 sequence reads: CASSSDGYTEAFF. The CDR3 nucleotides read TGTGCCAGCAGCTCGGACGGCTACACTGAAGCTTTCTTT.

Many counts were recorded for this clonotype. This CDR3 reads CASSLAYIPGRGYTF. CDR3 DNA sequence: TGTGCCAGCAGTTTAGCTTATATCCCAGGGCGAGGCTACACCTTC. V and J are TRBV12-3 or TRBV12-4 and TRBJ1-2, with D perhaps matching TRBD1 (5 bases). The CDR3 contains 15 residues. V was trimmed by 0 bases and J by 8 bases, leaving 16 bases between them.

This clonotype was recorded many times. This chain uses TRBV7-9 with TRBJ1-1, with D maybe TRBD1 (6 bases). Germline CDR1 SEHNR, CDR2 FQNEAQ (reference sequence). This CDR3 contains 13 residues. V lost 5 bases and J 5 bases, leaving 12 bases between the germline ends. The CDR3 bases are TGTGCCAGCAGCGAACAGGGTCGGACTGAAGCTTTCTTT. Protein sequence: CASSEQGRTEAFF.

The chain is built from TRBV6-5 and TRBJ1-1, with D unclear. The CDR3 consists of 14 residues. Germline values: CDR1 MNHEY, CDR2 SVGAGI. V was shortened by 0 bases and J by 3 bases, with 8 bases between the two germline ends. CDR3 DNA: TGTGCCAGCAGTTACTCCCGAAGGGACACTGAAGCTTTCTTT. Its translation is CASSYSRRDTEAFF.

This clonotype has more than one count but fewer than ten. The chain has TRBV6-1 and TRBJ2-7; tentative D call: TRBD1 (6 bases). The length of the CDR3 is 14 residues. Trimming took 6 bases from V and 3 from J, leaving 15 bases between them. CDR1 and CDR2 (germline): MNHNS, SASEGT. The chain's CDR3 is CASSPAGQIYEQYF. CDR3 sequence (DNA): TGTGCCAGCAGCCCTGCCGGACAGATCTACGAGCAGTACTTC.

This clonotype showed up many times. The CDR3 sequence is CASSLAVSGNTEAFF. The CDR3 DNA reads as TGTGCCAGCAGCTTAGCGGTCAGCGGGAACACTGAAGCTTTCTTT. This sequence joins TRBV7-8 and TRBJ1-1; D gene unclear. The CDR3 runs 15 residues. Germline lookup yields CDR1 SGHVS and CDR2 FQNEAQ. V was pared by 0 bases and J by 1 base, with 9 bases between.

This clonotype was picked up many times. V and J are TRBV20-1 and TRBJ1-6; D unclear. The CDR3 runs 12 residues. Trimming pared 0 bases from V and 7 bases from J, leaving 4 bases between. CDR1 and CDR2 (germline): DFQATT, SNEGSKA (reference sequence). The CDR3 DNA is TGCAGTGCTAGAGACCCGAATTCACCCCTCCACTTT. This translates into CSARDPNSPLHF.

This clonotype was counted at least ten times. CDR3 in DNA: TGTGCCAGCGTCGGTACAGCTGAAGCTTTCTTT. It is translated as CASVGTAEAFF. The J gene is TRBJ1-1, the V gene TRBV12-3 or TRBV12-4; D gene uncertain. This CDR3 has 11 residues. V shed 8 bases and J shed 6 bases, with 10 bases lying between them.

DNA of the CDR3: TGTGCCAGCAGGGGAACGGGACATCGAAGCTCCTACGAGCAGTACTTC. It encodes CASRGTGHRSSYEQYF. The chain recombines TRBV11-2 with TRBJ2-7, with a weak D call TRBD1 (6 bases). From germline, CDR1 is SGHAT and CDR2 FQNNGV. CDR3 length: 16 residues. The germline V and J ends were trimmed by 6 bases and 0 bases, with 18 bases remaining between them.